Given below is one TCR beta chain in context. Germline lookup yields CDR1 SGHVS and CDR2 FQNEAQ. CDR3 length equals 15 residues. The J segment lost 7 bases and the V segment lost 2 bases, leaving 6 bases of the junction unmatched. This record comes from a study of technical replicates of blood from a few donors. The table came from immunoSEQ multiplex PCR; TCRdb's copy has only in-frame clones and leaves some out. The sample records some 85,000 clones, roughly 96% being singletons. The clonotype originates from a human donor in good health. V usage is TRBV7-8 and J usage is TRBJ2-1, with 9 positions matching TRBD2. The sample consisted of T cells isolated from PBMCs. CDR3 residues: CASSLPAGGRNEQFF. In DNA form, the CDR3 reads TGTGCCAGCAGCTTACCGGCGGGAGGGAGGAATGAGCAGTTCTTC.